A single sample is the source of the 10 T cell receptor beta chains below, sequenced in a study of vaccination and CD4 T cells after COVID-19. Which antigens these TCRs recognize remains unknown. Cultured CD4+ T cell DNA was sequenced using the Oncomine TCR Beta short-read assay. TCRdb re-called the PCR reads with MiXCR, one entry per CDR3 protein. This table holds about 10,000 distinct CDR3 sequences, roughly three fifths found once. Treatment indicated: roughly 10-day PBMC culture with coronavirus spike peptide pools or control peptides (ViraFEST assay). The specimen sequenced was CD4+ T cells from blood, cultured in vitro. All receptors come from a human donor who had recovered from COVID-19.

The chain recombines TRBV20-1 with TRBJ2-7; no reliable D call. Germline V gene lookup returns CDR1 DFQATT and CDR2 SNEGSKA (reference sequence). This CDR3 contains 13 residues. V gave up 3 bases and J gave up 1 base, with 10 bases separating them. The DNA of the CDR3 is TGCAGTGCTAGGAACAGACTTTCCTACGAGCAGTACTTC. This encodes CSARNRLSYEQYF.

This clonotype has just a few counts. The genes are TRBV27 and TRBJ1-6; the match to TRBD1 covers 7 bases. Germline V gene sequence: CDR1 MNHEY, CDR2 SMNVEV (reference sequence). Germline trimming cut 4 bases from V and 6 bases from J; bases unmatched to any gene: 6. CDR3 length equals 15 residues. CDR3 DNA sequence: TGTGCCAGCAGTTCGGACAGGAGGGTTAATTCACCCCTCCACTTT. Amino acids: CASSSDRRVNSPLHF.

In its sample, this clonotype was seen a few times. V and J are TRBV20-1 and TRBJ2-5, with D possibly matching TRBD2 (5 bases). This CDR3 region has 12 residues. Trimming cost V 6 bases and J 2 bases, with 10 bases left between them. In germline, CDR1 is DFQATT, CDR2 SNEGSKA (reference sequence). The CDR3 region has the DNA TGCAGTGCCATAGCGAAACAAGAGACCCAGTACTTC. As protein: CSAIAKQETQYF.

The chain links TRBV15 to TRBJ2-7, with 10 bases identical to TRBD2. Germline-derived CDR1 and CDR2 are LNHNV and YYDKDF (reference sequence). The CDR3 extends over 14 amino acids. V was pared by 8 bases and J by 5 bases, with 9 bases of the junction left unmatched. This chain's CDR3 is CATPSGRGLDEQYF. CDR3 DNA: TGTGCCACCCCGAGCGGGAGGGGGCTCGACGAGCAGTACTTC.

The J gene is TRBJ2-3, the V gene TRBV7-9; TRBD2 matches 8 bases. The germline CDR1 and CDR2 sequences are SEHNR and FQNEAQ (reference sequence). V gave up 2 bases and J gave up 0 bases; unmatched junction bases: 7. The CDR3 spans 17 residues. The CDR3 reads CASSLRVLAASTDTQYF. As DNA, the CDR3 is TGTGCCAGCAGCTTACGCGTACTAGCGGCTAGCACAGATACGCAGTATTTT.

The chain couples TRBV6-1 to TRBJ1-1, with D tentatively TRBD1 (6 bases). The germline V gene encodes CDR1 MNHNS and CDR2 SASEGT. Trimming took off 6 bases at V and 6 bases at J, with 17 bases between the two ends. The CDR3 loop spans 14 amino acids. CDR3 protein: CASRPGGARAEAFF. The CDR3 region has the DNA TGTGCCAGCAGGCCCGGGGGGGCCCGGGCTGAAGCTTTCTTT.

The chain recombines TRBV12-3 or TRBV12-4 with TRBJ2-6; tentatively, D is TRBD2 (8 bases). The CDR3 runs 17 residues. V lost 5 bases, J lost 4 bases, and 18 bases lay in between. The CDR3: CASSPQGRGAGANVLTF. Written as DNA, the CDR3 is TGTGCCAGCAGTCCACAGGGGCGGGGGGCGGGGGCCAACGTCCTGACTTTC.

This chain joins TRBV24-1 and TRBJ2-7, with 7 bases that match TRBD1. Germline assignment: CDR1 KGHDR and CDR2 SFDVKD. The CDR3 covers 13 residues. V shed 5 bases and J 3 bases; nucleotides not matched to a gene: 3. CDR3 sequence: CATSVPGGYEQYF. DNA for the CDR3: TGTGCCACCAGTGTACCAGGGGGCTACGAGCAGTACTTC.

The table lists this clonotype with a count of one. This chain uses TRBV5-1 with TRBJ2-7; D uncertain. V lost 2 bases and J lost 2, with 11 bases in between. Germline CDR1 reads SGHRS; CDR2 reads YFSETQ. The CDR3 covers 14 residues. The CDR3 region is CASSLRDLTYEQYF. CDR3 nucleotides: TGCGCCAGCAGCTTACGAGATTTAACCTACGAGCAGTACTTC.

This clonotype turned up a few times. The gene calls are TRBV19 and TRBJ1-1; D is unclear. This CDR3 comprises 14 residues. V lost 0 bases, J lost 3 bases, and 8 bases lay in between. CDR1 is LNHDA and CDR2 is SQIVND in the germline V gene (reference sequence). The CDR3 loop is CASSIDRVYTEAFF. The CDR3 region has the DNA TGTGCCAGTAGTATAGATCGGGTCTACACTGAAGCTTTCTTT.